This TCR beta chain derives from a study of T cell clonality in common variable immunodeficiency. Study-wide points: Fewer TCRbeta clones were shared among CVID subjects than controls. CVID patient heterogeneity limited repertoire-clinical complication correlations. Reportedly, TCR beta sequences from common variable immunodeficiency showed fewer deletions and N-nucleotide insertions.

CDR3 length: 15 residues. Germline CDR1 is MNHEY and CDR2 is SVGEGT. Trimming shortened V by 2 bases and J by 0 bases, and 10 bases separated the two germline ends. CVID subjects were neither ill nor on immunomodulatory or immunosuppressive medication at sampling. In regard to this clone: No antigen is known for it. With the read ending 3 residues before the CDR3 end, the germline J gene is used to fill in that end.

The method was immunoSEQ multiplex PCR; TCRdb's version includes in-frame clones alone and lacks a portion of them. Observed in the sample are 15,000 to 20,000 clones, none of them singletons. The chain recombines TRBV6-2 or TRBV6-3 with TRBJ1-2; perhaps TRBD1 as D (6 bases). This TCR came from a human donor with common variable immunodeficiency. Material for sequencing was peripheral blood mononuclear cells. The DNA read from the CDR3 is TGTGCCAGCAGTTACCCCCGGGACACTAACTATGGC. Residues: CASSYPRDTNYG. Given in full, the CDR3 is CASSYPRDTNYGYTF.